The clone carrying this T cell receptor beta chain was counted once. Its specificity is not known. MiXCR was run by TCRdb on the reads, yielding one entry per CDR3 protein. The repertoire includes around 540,000 distinct CDR3 sequences, 30% to 40% of them detected once, and 15% to 20% sits in the top ten. The source of the sample is a study of T cell repertoires in cytomegalovirus infection. This CDR3 region has 13 residues. From germline, CDR1 is LNHNV and CDR2 YYDKDF (reference sequence). V was clipped by 3 bases and J by 9 bases, with 12 bases between them. The TCR originated in a human donor in good health (CMV status not recorded). Some clones in this sample may be carry-over from other donors' samples. Sequences were derived from cultured PBMCs, sampled from culture after CMV antigen stimulation. The chain uses TRBV15 and TRBJ2-4, with D perhaps matching TRBD2 (5 bases). For the CDR3, the DNA is TGTGCCACCAGCAGGTCGGGGTCGGGCATTCAGTACTTC. This encodes CATSRSGSGIQYF.